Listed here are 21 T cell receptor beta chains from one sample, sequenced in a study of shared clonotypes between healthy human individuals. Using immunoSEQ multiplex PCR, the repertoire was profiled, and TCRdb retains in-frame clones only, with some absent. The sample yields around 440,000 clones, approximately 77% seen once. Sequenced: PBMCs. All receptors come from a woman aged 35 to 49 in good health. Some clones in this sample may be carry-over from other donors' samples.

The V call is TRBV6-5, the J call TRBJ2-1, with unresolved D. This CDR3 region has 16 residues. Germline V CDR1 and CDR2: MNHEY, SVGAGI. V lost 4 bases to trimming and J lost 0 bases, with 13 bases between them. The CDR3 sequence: CASSSGFRSSYNEQFF. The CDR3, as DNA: TGTGCCAGCAGTTCCGGGTTCCGCTCCTCCTACAATGAGCAGTTCTTC.

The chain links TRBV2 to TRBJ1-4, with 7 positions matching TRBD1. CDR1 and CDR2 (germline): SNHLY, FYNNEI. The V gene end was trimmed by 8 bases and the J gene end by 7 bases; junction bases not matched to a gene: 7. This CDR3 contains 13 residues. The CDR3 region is CASRIRGVEKLFF. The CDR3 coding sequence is TGTGCCAGCCGGATCAGGGGGGTTGAAAAACTGTTTTTT.

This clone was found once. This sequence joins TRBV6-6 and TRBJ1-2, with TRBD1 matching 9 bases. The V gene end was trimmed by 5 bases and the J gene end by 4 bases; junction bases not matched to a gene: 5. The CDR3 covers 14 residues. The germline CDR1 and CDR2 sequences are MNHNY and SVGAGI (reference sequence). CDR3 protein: CASSGDREGYGYTF. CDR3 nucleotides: TGTGCCAGCAGTGGGGACAGGGAAGGCTATGGCTACACCTTC.

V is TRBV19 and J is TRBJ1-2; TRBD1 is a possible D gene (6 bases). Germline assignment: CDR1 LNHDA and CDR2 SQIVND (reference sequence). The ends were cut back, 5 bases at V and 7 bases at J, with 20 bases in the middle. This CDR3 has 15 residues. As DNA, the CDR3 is TGTGCCAGTAGTCGTCCGGGACACCCTAAGAGTGGCTACACCTTC. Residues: CASSRPGHPKSGYTF.

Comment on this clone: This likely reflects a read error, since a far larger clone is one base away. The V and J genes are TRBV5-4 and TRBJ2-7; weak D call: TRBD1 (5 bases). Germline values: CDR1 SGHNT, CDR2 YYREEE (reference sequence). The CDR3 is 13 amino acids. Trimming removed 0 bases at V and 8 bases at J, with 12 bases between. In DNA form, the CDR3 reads TGTGCCAGCAGCTTGGGGCAGGGATACAAGCAGTACTTC. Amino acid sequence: CASSLGQGYKQYF.

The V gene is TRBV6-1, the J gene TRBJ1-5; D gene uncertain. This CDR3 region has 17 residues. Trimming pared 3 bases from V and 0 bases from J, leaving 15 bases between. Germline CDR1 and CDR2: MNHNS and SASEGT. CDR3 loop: CASSDLRAEVSNQPQHF. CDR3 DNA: TGTGCCAGCAGTGATCTAAGGGCAGAGGTTAGCAATCAGCCCCAGCATTTT.

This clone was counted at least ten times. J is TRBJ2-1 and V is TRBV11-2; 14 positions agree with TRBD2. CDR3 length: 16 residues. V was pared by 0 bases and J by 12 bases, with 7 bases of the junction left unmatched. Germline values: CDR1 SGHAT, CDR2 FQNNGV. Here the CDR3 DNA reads TGTGCCAGCAGCTTAGAGGGGACTAGCGGGAGATTTGGGCAGTTCTTC. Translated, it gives CASSLEGTSGRFGQFF.

The CDR3 nucleotides read TGTGCCAGCAGCACCCCCGGGACTAGCTACATTAAGCATTACAATGAGCAGTTCTTC. Its protein product is CASSTPGTSYIKHYNEQFF. The J gene is TRBJ2-1, the V gene TRBV9, with 9 bases aligning to TRBD2. This CDR3 region has 19 residues. V was clipped by 4 bases and J by 4 bases; unmatched bases: 18. Looked up from germline, CDR1 is SGDLS and CDR2 is YYNGEE. Full variable domain (outside the CDR3, taken from reference TRBV9 and TRBJ2-1): DSGVTQTPKHLITATGQRVTLRCSPRSGDLSVYWYQQSLDQGLQFLIQYYNGEERAKGNILERFSAQQFPDLHSELNLSSLELGDSALYFCASSTPGTSYIKHYNEQFFGPGTRLTVL.

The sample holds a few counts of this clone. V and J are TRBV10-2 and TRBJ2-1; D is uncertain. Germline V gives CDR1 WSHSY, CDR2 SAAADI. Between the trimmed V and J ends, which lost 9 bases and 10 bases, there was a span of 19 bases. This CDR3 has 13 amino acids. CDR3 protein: CARPASPVEEQFF. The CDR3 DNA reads TGCGCCAGACCGGCCAGCCCGGTAGAAGAGCAGTTCTTC.

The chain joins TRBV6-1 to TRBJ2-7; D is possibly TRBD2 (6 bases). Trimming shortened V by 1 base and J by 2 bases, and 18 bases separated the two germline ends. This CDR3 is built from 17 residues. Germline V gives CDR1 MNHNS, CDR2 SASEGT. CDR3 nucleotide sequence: TGTGCCAGCAGTGAAGGCACCCTAGCGATAGCTCCCTACGAGCAGTACTTC. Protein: CASSEGTLAIAPYEQYF.

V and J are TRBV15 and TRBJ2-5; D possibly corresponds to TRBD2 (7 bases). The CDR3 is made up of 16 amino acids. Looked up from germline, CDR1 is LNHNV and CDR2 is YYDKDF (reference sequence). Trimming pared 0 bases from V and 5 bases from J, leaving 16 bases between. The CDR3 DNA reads TGTGCCACCAGCAGAGATGGCGGGGGCGCAGGGGAGACCCAGTACTTC. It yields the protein CATSRDGGGAGETQYF. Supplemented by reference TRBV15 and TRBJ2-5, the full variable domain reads DAMVIQNPRYQVTQFGKPVTLSCSQTLNHNVMYWYQQKSSQAPKLLFHYYDKDFNNEADTPDNFQSRRPNTSFCFLDIRSPGLGDTAMYLCATSRDGGGAGETQYFGPGTRLLVL.

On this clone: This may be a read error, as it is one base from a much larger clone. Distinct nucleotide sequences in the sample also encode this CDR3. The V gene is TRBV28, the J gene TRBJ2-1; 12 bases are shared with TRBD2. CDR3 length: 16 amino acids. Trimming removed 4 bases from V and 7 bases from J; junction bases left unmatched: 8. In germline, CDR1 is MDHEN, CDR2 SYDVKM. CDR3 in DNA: TGTGCCAGCAGTTCGGCACTAGCGGGGGGCCTGAATGAGCAGTTCTTC. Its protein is CASSSALAGGLNEQFF.

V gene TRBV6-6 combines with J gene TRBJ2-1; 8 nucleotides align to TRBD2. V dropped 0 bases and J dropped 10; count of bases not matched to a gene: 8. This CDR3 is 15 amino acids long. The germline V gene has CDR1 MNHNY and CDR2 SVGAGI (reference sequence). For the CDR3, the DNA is TGTGCCAGCAGTTACTCGACGACGGGGGGGCTAGAGCAGTTCTTC. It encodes CASSYSTTGGLEQFF.

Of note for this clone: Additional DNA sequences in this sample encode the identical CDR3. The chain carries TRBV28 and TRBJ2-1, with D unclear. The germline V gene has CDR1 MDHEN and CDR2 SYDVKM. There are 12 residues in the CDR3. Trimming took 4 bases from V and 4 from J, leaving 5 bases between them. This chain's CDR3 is CASSSPYNEQFF. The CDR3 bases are TGTGCCAGCAGTTCCCCTTACAATGAGCAGTTCTTC.

The CDR3 DNA sequence: TGCGCCAGCAGTCCGGGGGCCTACACAGATACGCAGTATTTT. Protein: CASSPGAYTDTQYF. The rearrangement links TRBV5-1 to TRBJ2-3; D assignment may be TRBD1 or TRBD2 (6 bases each). CDR1 is SGHRS and CDR2 is YFSETQ in the germline V gene. The CDR3 covers 14 residues. V shed 5 bases and J shed 2 bases, with 12 bases lying between them.

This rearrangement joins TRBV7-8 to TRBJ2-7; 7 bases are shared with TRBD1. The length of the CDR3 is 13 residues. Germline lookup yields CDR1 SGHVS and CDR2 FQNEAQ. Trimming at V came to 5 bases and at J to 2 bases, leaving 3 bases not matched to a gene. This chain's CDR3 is CASSRGQTYEQYF. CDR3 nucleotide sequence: TGTGCCAGCAGCCGGGGACAGACCTACGAGCAGTACTTC. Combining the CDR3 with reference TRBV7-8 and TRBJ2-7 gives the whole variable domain GAGVSQSPRYKVAKRGQDVALRCDPISGHVSLFWYQQALGQGPEFLTYFQNEAQLDKSGLPSDRFFAERPEGSVSTLKIQRTQQEDSAVYLCASSRGQTYEQYFGPGTRLTVT.

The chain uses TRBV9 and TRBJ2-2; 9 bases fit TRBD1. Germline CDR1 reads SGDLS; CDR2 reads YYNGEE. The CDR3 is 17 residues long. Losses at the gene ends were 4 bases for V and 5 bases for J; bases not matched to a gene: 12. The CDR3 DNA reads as TGTGCCAGCAGCATTGCTCCGGGACAGGGTAGGACCGGGGAGCTGTTTTTT. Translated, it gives CASSIAPGQGRTGELFF.

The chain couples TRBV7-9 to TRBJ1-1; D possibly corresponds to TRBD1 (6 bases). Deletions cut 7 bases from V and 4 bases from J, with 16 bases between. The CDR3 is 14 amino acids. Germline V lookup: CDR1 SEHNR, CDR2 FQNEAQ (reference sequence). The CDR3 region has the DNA TGTGCCAGCACCAGAATGGTGGGGGCCACTGAAGCTTTCTTT. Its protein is CASTRMVGATEAFF.

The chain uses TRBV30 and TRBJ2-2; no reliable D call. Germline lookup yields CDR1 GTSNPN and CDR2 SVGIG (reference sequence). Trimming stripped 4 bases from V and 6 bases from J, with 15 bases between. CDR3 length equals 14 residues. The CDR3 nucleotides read TGTGCCTGGACCATGAACCCAGCGCCCGGGGAGCTGTTTTTT. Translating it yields CAWTMNPAPGELFF.

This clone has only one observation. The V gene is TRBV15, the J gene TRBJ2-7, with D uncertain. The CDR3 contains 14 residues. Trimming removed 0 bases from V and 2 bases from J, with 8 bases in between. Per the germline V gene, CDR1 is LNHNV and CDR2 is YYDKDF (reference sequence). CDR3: CATSRDLAAYEQYF. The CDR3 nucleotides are TGTGCCACCAGCAGAGATCTTGCTGCCTACGAGCAGTACTTC.

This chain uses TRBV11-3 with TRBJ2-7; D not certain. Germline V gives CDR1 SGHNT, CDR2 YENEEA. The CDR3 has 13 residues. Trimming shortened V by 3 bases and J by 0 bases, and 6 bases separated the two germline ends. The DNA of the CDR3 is TGTGCCAGCAGCTTGGACGCCTCCTACGAGCAGTACTTC. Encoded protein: CASSLDASYEQYF.